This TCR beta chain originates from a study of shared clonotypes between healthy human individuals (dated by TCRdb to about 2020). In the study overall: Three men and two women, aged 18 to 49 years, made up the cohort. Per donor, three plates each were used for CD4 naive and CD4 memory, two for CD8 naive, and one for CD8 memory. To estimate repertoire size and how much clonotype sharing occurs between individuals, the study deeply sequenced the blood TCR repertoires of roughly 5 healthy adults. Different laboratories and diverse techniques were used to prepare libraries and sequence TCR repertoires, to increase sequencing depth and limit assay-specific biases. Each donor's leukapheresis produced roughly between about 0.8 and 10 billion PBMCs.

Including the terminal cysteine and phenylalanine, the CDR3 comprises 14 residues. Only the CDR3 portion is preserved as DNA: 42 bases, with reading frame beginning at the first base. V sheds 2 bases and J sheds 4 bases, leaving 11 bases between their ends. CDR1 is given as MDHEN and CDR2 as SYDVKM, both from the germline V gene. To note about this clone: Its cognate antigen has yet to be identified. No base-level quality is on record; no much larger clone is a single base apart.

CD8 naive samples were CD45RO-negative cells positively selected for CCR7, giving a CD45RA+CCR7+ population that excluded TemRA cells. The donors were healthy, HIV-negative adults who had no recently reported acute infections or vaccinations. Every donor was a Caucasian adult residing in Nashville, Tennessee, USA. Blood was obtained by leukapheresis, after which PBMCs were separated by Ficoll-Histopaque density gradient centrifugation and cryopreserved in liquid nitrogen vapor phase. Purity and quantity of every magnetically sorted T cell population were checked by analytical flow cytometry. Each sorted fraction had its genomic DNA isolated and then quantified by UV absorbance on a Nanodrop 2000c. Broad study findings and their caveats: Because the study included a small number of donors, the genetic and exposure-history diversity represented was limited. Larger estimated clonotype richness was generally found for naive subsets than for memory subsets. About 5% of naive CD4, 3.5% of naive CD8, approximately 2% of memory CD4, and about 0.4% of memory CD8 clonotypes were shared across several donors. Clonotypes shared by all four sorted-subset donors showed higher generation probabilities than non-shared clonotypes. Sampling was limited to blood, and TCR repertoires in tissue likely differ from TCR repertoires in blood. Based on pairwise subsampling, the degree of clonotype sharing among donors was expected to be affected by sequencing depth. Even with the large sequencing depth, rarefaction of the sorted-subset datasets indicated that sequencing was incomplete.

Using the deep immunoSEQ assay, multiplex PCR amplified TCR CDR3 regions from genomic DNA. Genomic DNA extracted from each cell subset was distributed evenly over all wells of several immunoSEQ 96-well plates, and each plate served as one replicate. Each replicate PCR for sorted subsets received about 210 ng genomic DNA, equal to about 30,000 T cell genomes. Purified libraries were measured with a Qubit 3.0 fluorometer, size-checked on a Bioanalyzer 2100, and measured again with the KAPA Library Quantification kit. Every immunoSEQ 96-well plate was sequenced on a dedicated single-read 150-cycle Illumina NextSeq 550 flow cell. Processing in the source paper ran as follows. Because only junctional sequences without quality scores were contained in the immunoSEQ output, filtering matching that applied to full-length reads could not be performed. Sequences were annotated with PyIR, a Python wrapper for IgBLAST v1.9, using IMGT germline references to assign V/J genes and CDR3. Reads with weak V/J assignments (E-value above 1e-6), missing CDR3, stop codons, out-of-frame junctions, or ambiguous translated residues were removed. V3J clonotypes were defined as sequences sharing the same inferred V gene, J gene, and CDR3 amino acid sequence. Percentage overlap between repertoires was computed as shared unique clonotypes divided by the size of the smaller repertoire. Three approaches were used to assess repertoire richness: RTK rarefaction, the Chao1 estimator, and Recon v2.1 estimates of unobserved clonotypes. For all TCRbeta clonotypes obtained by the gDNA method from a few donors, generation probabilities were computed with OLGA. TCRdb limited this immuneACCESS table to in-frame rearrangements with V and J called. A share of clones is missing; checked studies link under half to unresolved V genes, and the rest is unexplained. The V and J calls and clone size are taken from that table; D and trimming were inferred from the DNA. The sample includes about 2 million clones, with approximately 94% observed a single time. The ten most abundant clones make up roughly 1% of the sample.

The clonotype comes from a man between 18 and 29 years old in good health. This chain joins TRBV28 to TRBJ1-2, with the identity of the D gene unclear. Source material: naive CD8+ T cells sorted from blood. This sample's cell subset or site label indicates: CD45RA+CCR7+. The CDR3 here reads CASSLAAQSYGYTF. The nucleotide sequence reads TGTGCCAGCAGTTTAGCGGCACAATCCTATGGCTACACCTTC.